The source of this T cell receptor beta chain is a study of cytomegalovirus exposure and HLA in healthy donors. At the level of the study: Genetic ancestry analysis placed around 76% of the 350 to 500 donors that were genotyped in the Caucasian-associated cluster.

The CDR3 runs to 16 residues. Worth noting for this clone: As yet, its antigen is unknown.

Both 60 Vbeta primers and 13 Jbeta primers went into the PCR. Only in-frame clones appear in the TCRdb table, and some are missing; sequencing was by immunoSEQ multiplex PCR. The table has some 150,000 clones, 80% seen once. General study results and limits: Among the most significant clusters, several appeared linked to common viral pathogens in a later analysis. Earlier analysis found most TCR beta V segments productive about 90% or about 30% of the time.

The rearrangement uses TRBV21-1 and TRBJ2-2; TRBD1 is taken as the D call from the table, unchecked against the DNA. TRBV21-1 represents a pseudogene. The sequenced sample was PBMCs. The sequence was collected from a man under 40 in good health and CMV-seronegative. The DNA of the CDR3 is TGTGCCAGCAGCAAAGTGATCGCAGGGTACACCGGGGAGCTGTTTTTT. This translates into CASSKVIAGYTGELFF.